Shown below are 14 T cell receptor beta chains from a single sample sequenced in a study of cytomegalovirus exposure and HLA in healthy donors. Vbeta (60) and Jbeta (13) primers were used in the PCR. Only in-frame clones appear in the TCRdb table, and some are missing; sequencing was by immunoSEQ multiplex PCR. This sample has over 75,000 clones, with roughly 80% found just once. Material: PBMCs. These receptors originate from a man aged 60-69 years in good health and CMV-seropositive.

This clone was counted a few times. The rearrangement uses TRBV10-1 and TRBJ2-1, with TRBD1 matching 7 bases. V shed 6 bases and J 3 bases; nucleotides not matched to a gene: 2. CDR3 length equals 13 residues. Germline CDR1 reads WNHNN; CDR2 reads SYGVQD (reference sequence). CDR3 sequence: CASSGDSYNEQFF. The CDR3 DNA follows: TGCGCCAGCAGCGGGGACAGCTACAATGAGCAGTTCTTC.

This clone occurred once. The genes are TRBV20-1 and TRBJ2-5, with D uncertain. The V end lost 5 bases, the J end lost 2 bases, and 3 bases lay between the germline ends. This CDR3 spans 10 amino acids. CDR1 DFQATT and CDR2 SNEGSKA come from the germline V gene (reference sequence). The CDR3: CSAQQETQYF. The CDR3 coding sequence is TGCAGTGCTCAACAAGAGACCCAGTACTTC.

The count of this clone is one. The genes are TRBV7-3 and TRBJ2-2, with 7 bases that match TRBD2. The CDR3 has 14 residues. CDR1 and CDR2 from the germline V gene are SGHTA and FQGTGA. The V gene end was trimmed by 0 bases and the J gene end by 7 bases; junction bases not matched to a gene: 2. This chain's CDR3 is CASSLTWEGGELFF. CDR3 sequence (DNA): TGTGCCAGCAGCTTAACGTGGGAGGGCGGGGAGCTGTTTTTT.

The chain's CDR3 is CAAPWGRNTDTQYF. DNA of the CDR3: TGTGCCGCGCCCTGGGGCAGAAACACAGATACGCAGTATTTT. This chain connects TRBV10-3 to TRBJ2-3, with D possibly matching TRBD1 (5 bases). Per germline, CDR1 ENHRY and CDR2 SYGVKD. Trimming left V 11 bases short and J 2 bases short, with 17 bases between. The CDR3 covers 14 residues.

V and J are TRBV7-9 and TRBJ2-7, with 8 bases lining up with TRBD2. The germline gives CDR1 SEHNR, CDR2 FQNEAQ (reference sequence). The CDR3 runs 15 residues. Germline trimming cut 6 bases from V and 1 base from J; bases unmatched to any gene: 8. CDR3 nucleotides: TGTGCCAGCAGTTCAATCGCGGGGGGTTCCTACGAGCAGTACTTC. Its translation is CASSSIAGGSYEQYF.

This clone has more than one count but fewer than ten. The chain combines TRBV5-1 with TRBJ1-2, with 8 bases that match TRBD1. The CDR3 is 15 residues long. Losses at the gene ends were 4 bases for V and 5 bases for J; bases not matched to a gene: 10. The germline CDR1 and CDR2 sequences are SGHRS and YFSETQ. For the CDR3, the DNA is TGCGCCAGCAGCAGCACGACAGGGGTAGGGTATGGCTACACCTTC. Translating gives CASSSTTGVGYGYTF.

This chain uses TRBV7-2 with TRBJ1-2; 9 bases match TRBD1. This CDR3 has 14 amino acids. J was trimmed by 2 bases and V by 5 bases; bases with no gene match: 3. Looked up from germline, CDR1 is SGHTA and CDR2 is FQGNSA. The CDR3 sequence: CASSQTGGNYGYTF. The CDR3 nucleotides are TGTGCCAGCAGCCAGACAGGGGGGAACTATGGCTACACCTTC.

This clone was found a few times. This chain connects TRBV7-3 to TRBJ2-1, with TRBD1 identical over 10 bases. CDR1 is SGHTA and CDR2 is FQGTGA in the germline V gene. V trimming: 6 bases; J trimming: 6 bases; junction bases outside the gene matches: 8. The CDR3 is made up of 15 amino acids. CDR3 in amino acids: CASSTGTGVRNEQFF. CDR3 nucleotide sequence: TGTGCCAGCAGTACGGGGACAGGGGTTCGCAATGAGCAGTTCTTC.

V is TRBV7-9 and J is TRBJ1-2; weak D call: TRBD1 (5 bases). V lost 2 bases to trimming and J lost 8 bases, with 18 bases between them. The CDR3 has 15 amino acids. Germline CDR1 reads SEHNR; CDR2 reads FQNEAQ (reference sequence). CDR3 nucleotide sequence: TGTGCCAGCAGCTTATTAGGGACTCCGATGTCCGGCTACACCTTC. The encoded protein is CASSLLGTPMSGYTF.

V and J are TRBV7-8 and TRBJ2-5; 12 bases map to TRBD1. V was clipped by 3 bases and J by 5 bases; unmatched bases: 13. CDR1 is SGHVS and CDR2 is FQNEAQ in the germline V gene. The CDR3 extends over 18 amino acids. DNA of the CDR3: TGTGCCAGCAGCTTGGGCTTCCCGGGACAGGGGGCTCGGGAGACCCAGTACTTC. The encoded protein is CASSLGFPGQGARETQYF.

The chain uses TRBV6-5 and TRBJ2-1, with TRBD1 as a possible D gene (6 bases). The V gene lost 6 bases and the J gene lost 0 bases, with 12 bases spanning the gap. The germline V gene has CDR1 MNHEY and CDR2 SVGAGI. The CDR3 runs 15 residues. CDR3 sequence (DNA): TGTGCCAGCAGGGACAGTTTAAGCTCCTACAATGAGCAGTTCTTC. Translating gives CASRDSLSSYNEQFF.

The CDR3 loop reads CASSLVGFDRSSGNTIYF. CDR3 nucleotide sequence: TGTGCCAGCAGCTTAGTTGGATTCGACAGGAGCTCTGGAAACACCATATATTTT. This rearrangement joins TRBV11-2 to TRBJ1-3, with D tentatively TRBD1 (6 bases). Germline CDR1 is SGHAT and CDR2 is FQNNGV. The CDR3 runs 18 residues. V lost 1 base and J lost 0, with 16 bases in between.

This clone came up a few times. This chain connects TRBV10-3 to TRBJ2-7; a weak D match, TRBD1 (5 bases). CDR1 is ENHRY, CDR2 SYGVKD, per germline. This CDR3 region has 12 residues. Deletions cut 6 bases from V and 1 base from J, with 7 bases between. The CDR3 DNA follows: TGTGCCATCAGGACAGCTTCCTACGAGCAGTACTTC. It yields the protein CAIRTASYEQYF.

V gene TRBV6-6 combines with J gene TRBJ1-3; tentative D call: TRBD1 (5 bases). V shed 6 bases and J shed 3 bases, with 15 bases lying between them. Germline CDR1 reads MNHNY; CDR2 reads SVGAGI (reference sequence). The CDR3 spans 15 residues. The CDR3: CASRSSGGLGNTIYF. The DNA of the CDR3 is TGTGCCAGCAGGTCTTCGGGGGGACTTGGAAACACCATATATTTT.